These T cell receptor beta chains were read from a single sample in a study of blood T cell repertoires in COVID-19. Assay used: immunoSEQ multiplex PCR; TCRdb lists only in-frame clones, some missing. The data contain roughly 90,000 clones, 90% of them seen just once; the ten biggest clones take up roughly 1.5%. The source material was peripheral blood. Receptors originate from a human donor with active COVID-19. The donor label of this sample is uncertain. Both conserved end residues are part of each CDR3. Fields, in order: J gene, V gene, D gene, clone size, CDR3 protein, CDR3 DNA. A D gene is named only where the DNA matches it firmly. The size entry is marked missing in some rows and otherwise reads once, few, many or a size class.

>TRBJ2-5|TRBV11-2|TRBD1|NA
CASSLETGVFQETQYF
TGTGCCAGCAGCTTAGAAACAGGGGTATTCCAAGAGACCCAGTACTTC
>TRBJ2-5|TRBV7-6|TRBD2|NA
CASSLRLAQETQYF
TGTGCCAGCAGCTTAAGACTAGCCCAAGAGACCCAGTACTTC
>TRBJ2-1|TRBV28|NA|few
CASSLRPLNEQFF
TGTGCCAGCAGTTTGAGGCCTCTCAATGAGCAGTTCTTC
>TRBJ2-7|TRBV5-3|TRBD1|NA
CAPPAPRQGKQYF
TGTGCGCCACCTGCCCCCCGACAGGGCAAGCAGTACTTC
>TRBJ2-5|TRBV5-1|TRBD2|once
CASSPTTSVETQYF
TGCGCCAGCAGCCCGACCACTAGCGTTGAGACCCAGTACTTC
>TRBJ1-4|TRBV15|NA|NA
CATSSGPGGTNEKLFF
TGTGCCACCAGCAGTGGACCGGGGGGAACTAATGAAAAACTGTTTTTT
>TRBJ1-2|TRBV28|NA|NA
CASSPPRLLDYGYTF
TGTGCCAGCAGTCCCCCGCGGCTCCTGGACTATGGCTACACCTTC
>TRBJ1-6|TRBV12-3/TRBV12-4|NA|NA
CASRPRQNSPLHF
TGTGCCAGCAGGCCAAGACAGAATTCACCCCTCCACTTT
>TRBJ2-7|TRBV6-5|TRBD2|NA
CASRRASGGQYEQYF
TGTGCCAGCAGGCGGGCTAGCGGGGGCCAATACGAGCAGTACTTC
>TRBJ2-7|TRBV7-8|NA|once
CASSSVSEQYF
TGTGCCAGCAGCTCCGTCTCCGAGCAGTACTTC
>TRBJ1-1|TRBV28|NA|NA
CASSLQGKTEAFF
TGTGCCAGCAGTTTACAGGGCAAGACTGAAGCTTTCTTT
>TRBJ1-1|TRBV6-6|NA|NA
CASSQDPAGTEAFF
TGTGCCAGCAGTCAGGACCCGGCGGGGACTGAAGCTTTCTTT
>TRBJ1-2|TRBV30|NA|NA
CAGTSPRGYTF
TGTGCCGGCACCTCTCCCCGGGGGTACACCTTC
>TRBJ2-5|TRBV18|NA|NA
CASSPQRGWREETQYF
TGTGCCAGCTCACCACAGAGGGGATGGAGGGAAGAGACCCAGTACTTC
>TRBJ1-1|TRBV7-2|TRBD1|NA
CASSSQTGGTEAFF
TGTGCCAGCAGCTCCCAGACAGGGGGCACTGAAGCTTTCTTT
>TRBJ1-1|TRBV28|TRBD1|NA
CASRPTGGAGNTEAFF
TGTGCCAGCAGACCTACAGGGGGCGCGGGGAACACTGAAGCTTTCTTT
>TRBJ2-7|TRBV7-2|NA|NA
CASSPGGYEQYF
TGTGCCAGCAGCCCAGGGGGGTACGAGCAGTACTTC
>TRBJ2-7|TRBV2|TRBD1|few
CASSARTGLPGQYF
TGTGCCAGCAGTGCGAGGACAGGGCTACCGGGGCAGTACTTC